The rows below give T cell receptor beta chains drawn from one sample of a study of human T cells and chemical hapten exposure. TCRdb redid the calling of the RACE reads with MiXCR, one entry per CDR3 protein. Of fewer than 80,000 distinct CDR3 sequences detected, 10% appear once; the ten largest clones hold 6.8%. Sequencing was performed on whole blood, taken in connection with sensitization to the hapten diphenylcyclopropenone (DPC). The receptors here all came from a woman in her forties or fifties with alopecia areata. Some clones in this sample may be carry-over from other donors' samples. The CDR3 runs from the conserved cysteine through the conserved F or W. Fields, in order: V gene, D gene, clone size, J gene, CDR3 DNA, CDR3 protein. D genes are given only for firm matches. The listing skips clone size in some rows; elsewhere it reads once, few, many or a size class.

TRBV5-1	.	few	TRBJ1-4	TGCGCCAGCAGCTTGGAACCAGGGAGAGAAAAACTGTTTTTT	CASSLEPGREKLFF
TRBV3-1	.	many	TRBJ2-1	TGTGCCAGCAGCCAAGGGGACAACCGGGATGAGCAGTTCTTC	CASSQGDNRDEQFF
TRBV3-1	.	.	TRBJ2-2	TGTGCCAGCAGCCAAGCGGCGAACACCGGGGAGCTGTTTTTT	CASSQAANTGELFF
TRBV12-3/TRBV12-4	TRBD2	.	TRBJ2-3	TGTGCCAGCAGTCCGGGACTAGCGGGCAGTGATACGCAGTATTTT	CASSPGLAGSDTQYF
TRBV7-3	TRBD1	many	TRBJ2-2	TGTGCCAGCAGCCTCGGGACAGGGGACGTCGGGGAGCTGTTTTTT	CASSLGTGDVGELFF
TRBV28	.	few	TRBJ2-3	TGTGCCAGCAGTTTAAGCCAGGGTACAGATACGCAGTATTTT	CASSLSQGTDTQYF
TRBV9	.	many	TRBJ2-3	TGTGCCAGCAGCGTTATTACAGATACGCAGTATTTT	CASSVITDTQYF
TRBV5-6	TRBD2	.	TRBJ2-7	TGTGTCAGCAGCTTGGTTGCTAGCGGGAGTTACGAGCAGTACTTC	CVSSLVASGSYEQYF
TRBV10-3	.	few	TRBJ2-2	TGTGCCATTCTAAGTTTCAACACCGGGGAGCTGTTTTTT	CAILSFNTGELFF
TRBV6-6	.	few	TRBJ2-1	TGTGCCAGCAGTTACTTCACTGGGAGCGTGCAGTTCTTC	CASSYFTGSVQFF
TRBV12-3/TRBV12-4	.	.	TRBJ2-2	TGTGCCAGCAGGGATAACATAGGGGGGACCGGGGAGCTGTTTTTT	CASRDNIGGTGELFF
TRBV6-5	.	many	TRBJ2-5	TGTGCCAGCAGTTACTCGAATACACGGCCCCAGTACTTC	CASSYSNTRPQYF
TRBV19	.	.	TRBJ2-7	TGTGCCAGTAGTTCACCGGGCCAGGTCCCCACCTACGAGCAGTACTTC	CASSSPGQVPTYEQYF
TRBV5-5	.	many	TRBJ1-1	TGTGCCAGCAGCTTGGGACCGACGCAATTGAACACTGAAGCTTTCTTT	CASSLGPTQLNTEAFF
TRBV20-1	.	many	TRBJ1-1	TGCAGTGCCAATCCAATCCGGGCGGGCACTGAAGCTTTCTTT	CSANPIRAGTEAFF
TRBV7-2	.	few	TRBJ1-1	TGTGCCAGCAGCTTTGGGCCAATGAACACTGAAGCTTTCTTT	CASSFGPMNTEAFF
TRBV12-3/TRBV12-4	.	many	TRBJ1-1	TGTGCCAGCAGTTTAATGGGGCAAGCTGAAGCTTTCTTT	CASSLMGQAEAFF